Described below is a single TCR beta chain sequence and its context. Antigen unknown. The germline V gene encodes CDR1 SQVTM and CDR2 ANQGSEA. V lost 7 bases, J lost 8 bases, and 20 bases lay in between. The CDR3 spans 13 residues. The PCR ran on 60 Vbeta and 13 Jbeta primers. Repertoires were generated with immunoSEQ multiplex PCR, while TCRdb's copy carries only in-frame clones and drops some. Of 18,000 or so clones listed, 75% were seen once; the top ten hold 3.5% to 4.5%. This sample stems from a study of cytomegalovirus exposure and HLA in healthy donors. Study results and limitations: There were some V segments, including TRBV6-2 and TRBV6-3, excluded as indistinguishable.

The material sequenced was PBMCs. The chain is built from TRBV29-1 and TRBJ1-2; D ambiguous. This receptor was identified in a man between 18 and 35 years old in good health and CMV-seronegative. The CDR3 DNA reads TGCAGCGGCGGATCGGGCGGGCAACAGGGCTACACCTTC. Amino acid sequence: CSGGSGGQQGYTF.